One sample yielded the 8 T cell receptor beta chains listed below, sequenced in a study of blood T cell repertoires in COVID-19. Method: immunoSEQ multiplex PCR; TCRdb's copy keeps in-frame clones and lacks some. The sample lists under 300,000 clones; over 80% were seen once. Sequenced sample: peripheral blood. The receptors here all came from a woman between 35 and 50 years old with acute or convalescent COVID-19.

V usage is TRBV11-2 and J usage is TRBJ2-1; D possibly corresponds to TRBD2 (5 bases). Trimming removed 1 base at V and 8 bases at J, with 9 bases between. The CDR3 contains 13 residues. The germline gives CDR1 SGHAT, CDR2 FQNNGV. CDR3 sequence reads: CASSLGAGYEQFF. For the CDR3, the DNA is TGTGCCAGCAGCTTAGGGGCGGGTTATGAGCAGTTCTTC.

The CDR3 coding sequence is TGTGCCAGCAGACCCCAGATAATAGATACGCAGTATTTT. This codes for CASRPQIIDTQYF. The chain is built from TRBV7-9 and TRBJ2-3; D ambiguous. Trimming cost V 6 bases and J 5 bases, with 12 bases left between them. This CDR3 contains 13 residues. CDR1 and CDR2 from the germline V gene are SEHNR and FQNEAQ (reference sequence).

The V call is TRBV5-6, the J call TRBJ2-7; D unresolved. Germline V gene sequence: CDR1 SGHDT, CDR2 YYEEEE. V was shortened by 3 bases and J by 6 bases, with 10 bases between the two germline ends. This CDR3 contains 12 residues. CDR3 coding DNA: TGTGCCAGCAGCTCCACGGCAGGCGAGCAGTACGTC. It encodes CASSSTAGEQYV.

The V and J genes are TRBV4-1 and TRBJ1-1, with D perhaps TRBD1 (6 bases). Per the germline V gene, CDR1 is MGHRA and CDR2 is YSYEKL. The CDR3 is made up of 14 amino acids. Trimming removed 3 bases at V and 4 bases at J, with 12 bases between. The CDR3 loop reads CASSQGQWSTEAFF. Here the CDR3 DNA reads TGCGCCAGCAGCCAGGGACAATGGAGCACTGAAGCTTTCTTT.

The CDR3 loop is CASAGQFHEQYV. In DNA form, the CDR3 reads TGCGCCAGCGCCGGACAGTTCCACGAGCAGTACGTC. V gene TRBV10-2 combines with J gene TRBJ2-7; D may be TRBD1 (6 bases). V was cut by 8 bases and J by 5 bases, with 13 bases left in between. The CDR3 spans 12 residues. Germline values: CDR1 WSHSY, CDR2 SAAADI.

This chain connects TRBV18 to TRBJ1-5; D ambiguous. The CDR3 spans 12 residues. Trimming took off 6 bases at V and 8 bases at J, with 11 bases between the two ends. The germline V gene encodes CDR1 KGHSH and CDR2 LQKENI. CDR3: CASSTRGEPQHF. DNA of the CDR3: TGTGCCAGCTCCACCCGGGGAGAGCCCCAGCATTTT.

The chain employs TRBV4-1 and TRBJ1-2, with 9 bases fitting TRBD1. CDR1 is MGHRA, CDR2 YSYEKL, per germline. The V segment lost 6 bases and the J segment 1 base; nucleotides outside the gene matches: 6. This CDR3 has 15 residues. CDR3 in amino acids: CASRIPGQGNYGYTF. The CDR3 bases are TGCGCCAGCAGGATCCCGGGACAGGGTAACTATGGCTACACCTTC.

The chain uses TRBV18 and TRBJ1-3; D ambiguous. This CDR3 is built from 15 residues. CDR1 is KGHSH, CDR2 LQKENI, per germline. V lost 3 bases to trimming and J lost 8 bases, with 17 bases between them. The CDR3 DNA follows: TGTGCCAGCTCACCCCGCGGAGGCTTAAAGGACACCATATATTTT. Protein product: CASSPRGGLKDTIYF.